These T cell receptor beta chains were read from a single sample in a study of T cells in Graves' hyperthyroidism and ophthalmopathy. A single record per CDR3 protein comes from TCRdb applying MiXCR to the multiplex PCR reads. Here the sample spans hundreds of thousands of distinct CDR3 sequences, about 45% being singletons. The sequenced sample consisted of peripheral blood or thyroid tissue (not recorded which). The receptors stem from an adult man with Graves' disease, either hyperthyroidism or ophthalmopathy (not recorded which). Both conserved end residues are part of each CDR3. Fields, in order: D gene, clone size, V gene, J gene, CDR3 DNA, CDR3 protein. The D gene is left open where the match is weak. Size is stated for part of the rows, as once, few or many counts, or as a class when the clone is expanded.

>NA|many|TRBV15|TRBJ1-2
TGTGCCACCAGCAGAGATCAGGGGCTGGATGGCTACACCTTC
CATSRDQGLDGYTF
>TRBD1|NA|TRBV19|TRBJ1-5
TGTGCCAGTAAGGAGGACAGGGGGCCGGGCAATCAGCCCCAGCATTTT
CASKEDRGPGNQPQHF
>NA|NA|TRBV7-8|TRBJ1-2
TGTGCCAGCAGCTTTCCTCAGGGTCGGGGCTATGGCTACACCTTC
CASSFPQGRGYGYTF
>TRBD1|once|TRBV6-1|TRBJ1-2
TGTGCCATCAGTGAGGGGGCAGGACCTGGCTACACCTTC
CAISEGAGPGYTF
>TRBD1|many|TRBV12-3/TRBV12-4|TRBJ1-5
TGTGCCAGCAGCCTCGGGACAGCTGCGCCCCAGCATTTT
CASSLGTAAPQHF
>TRBD1|few|TRBV7-9|TRBJ1-1
TGTGCCAGCAGCCCCCGGGCAGGGGGCACTGAAGCTTTCTTT
CASSPRAGGTEAFF
>TRBD1|NA|TRBV2|TRBJ2-2
TGTGCCAGCAGTGACTCGGACAGGGCGGGAACCGGGGAGCTGTTTTTT
CASSDSDRAGTGELFF
>NA|few|TRBV6-5|TRBJ1-2
TGTGCCAGCAGTTACTCCAGGGGCGGATATGGCTACACCTTC
CASSYSRGGYGYTF
>NA|few|TRBV12-5|TRBJ2-5
TGTGCTAGTGGTTTGGACAGGTGGGGAGATACCCAAGAGACCCAGTACTTC
CASGLDRWGDTQETQYF
>NA|many|TRBV10-3|TRBJ1-5
TGTGCCATCAGTGAGACCGTGGGCCAGCCCCAGCATTTT
CAISETVGQPQHF
>NA|NA|TRBV10-3|TRBJ2-6
TGTGCCATCAGTGAGTCGGGGGGCTCTGGGGCCAACGTCCTGACTTTC
CAISESGGSGANVLTF
>TRBD1|few|TRBV19|TRBJ1-4
TGTGCCAGTAACCCGGCCGGGACAGACTCTGAAAAACTGTTTTTT
CASNPAGTDSEKLFF
>NA|NA|TRBV2|TRBJ1-2
TGTGCCAGCAGGGGACCGGTTAGGTTTGGAGCTAACTATGGCTACACCTTC
CASRGPVRFGANYGYTF